The T cell receptor (beta chain) under discussion was sequenced for a study of shared clonotypes between healthy human individuals (dated by TCRdb to 2020 to 2021). Concerning the study at large: A few men and two women, aged 18 to 49 years, made up the cohort. For each donor, CD4 naive and CD4 memory were each given three plates, CD8 naive was given two plates, and CD8 memory was given one plate. Per donor, leukapheresis produced somewhere between about 0.8 and 9.5 billion PBMCs. Different laboratories and diverse techniques were used to prepare libraries and sequence TCR repertoires, to increase sequencing depth and limit assay-specific biases. The study deeply sequenced blood TCR repertoires of five healthy adults to estimate repertoire size and the extent of clonotype sharing between individuals.

Points on this clone: Its binding antigen is unknown. No base qualities exist here, and no much larger clone lies one base off it.

Healthy HIV-negative adults with no recently reported acute infections or vaccinations were included as donors. Every donor was a Caucasian adult living in Nashville, Tennessee, USA. Magnetic negative selection was used to enrich CD4+ T cells, after which naive cells were positively selected on CD45RA and the negative fraction became the memory subset. Blood was obtained by leukapheresis, after which PBMCs were separated by Ficoll-Histopaque density gradient centrifugation and cryopreserved in liquid nitrogen vapor phase. Analytical flow cytometry was used to check the purity and quantity of each magnetically sorted T cell population. Genomic DNA was isolated from each sorted fraction and quantified by UV absorbance on a Nanodrop 2000c. The junction carries 13 bases between V and J, which are trimmed by 6 bases and 4 bases respectively. The cysteine opens and the phenylalanine closes a CDR3 of 13 amino acids. CDR3 DNA is the only sequence kept; it has 39 bases, read in frame from the first base. The germline V gene supplies CDR1 MDHEN and CDR2 SYDVKM.

TCR CDR3 regions were amplified from genomic DNA by multiplex PCR using the deep immunoSEQ assay. Genomic DNA extracted from each cell subset was distributed evenly over all wells of several immunoSEQ 96-well plates, and each plate served as one replicate. Each replicate PCR for sorted subsets received approximately 200 ng genomic DNA, equal to tens of thousands of T cell genomes. The purified libraries were quantified using a Qubit 3.0 fluorometer, sized with a Bioanalyzer 2100, and then quantified again using the KAPA Library Quantification kit. Every immunoSEQ 96-well plate was sequenced on a dedicated single-read 150-cycle Illumina NextSeq 550 flow cell. On the study's bioinformatics: Because the immunoSEQ output included only junctional sequences and no quality scores, the filtering could not be the same as the filtering used for full-length reads. To assign V/J genes and CDR3, sequences were annotated against IMGT germline references using PyIR, a Python wrapper for IgBLAST v1.9. Reads were removed for weak V/J assignments (E-value above 1e-6), missing CDR3, stop codons, out-of-frame junctions, or ambiguous translated residues. A V3J clonotype was defined by an identical inferred V gene, J gene, and CDR3 amino acid sequence. The percentage overlap between two repertoires was calculated by dividing the number of shared unique clonotypes by the size of the smaller repertoire. Richness of each repertoire was evaluated using RTK rarefaction, the Chao1 estimator, and Recon v2.1 estimates of unobserved clonotypes. Generation probabilities for all TCRbeta clonotypes obtained by the gDNA method from a handful of donors were computed using OLGA. In its TCRdb copy, this immuneACCESS table keeps in-frame sequences only and misses some clones. Where compared with another copy, unresolved V genes explain less than half of these, and the others have no known cause. V and J calls and clone size are those listed in that table; D and trimming were worked out from the DNA. The sample yields 2 million to 2.5 million clones; approximately 96% were counted once. The ten top clones hold approximately 0.13% of the sample.

Paper-wide results and their limitations: Sampling was restricted to blood, and TCR repertoires in tissue are likely to differ from TCR repertoires in blood. Incomplete sequencing was indicated by rarefaction of sorted-subset datasets, despite the large sequencing depth. Clonotypes shared by all four sorted-subset donors showed higher generation probabilities than non-shared clonotypes. Larger estimated clonotype richness was generally found for naive subsets than for memory subsets. The genetic and exposure-history diversity represented was limited by the small number of donors. Pairwise subsampling led to the expectation that sequencing depth would affect the degree of clonotype sharing among donors. Sharing across a few donors was observed for around 5% of naive CD4, under 4% of naive CD8, roughly 2.4% of memory CD4, and around 0.42% of memory CD8 clonotypes.

The specimen sequenced was naive CD4+ T cells sorted from blood. The cell subset or site label, as the study defines it: CD45RA+ positively selected. The clonotype was recovered from a man in his late teens or twenties in good health. Recombination joined TRBV28 with TRBJ2-7; no D gene is confidently identified. The DNA reads TGTGCCAGCAGCTCGCCCTCGGTGTACGAGCAGTACTTC. This sequence encodes CASSSPSVYEQYF.